Detailed here is one T cell receptor (beta chain). Its binding antigen is unknown. No qualities accompany the bases; no much larger clone lies one base away. Libraries came from the immunoSEQ multiplex PCR assay. A mixture of 60 forward primers for TCR Vbeta segments and 13 reverse primers for TCR Jbeta segments was used in the multiplex PCR. The CDR3 region of rearranged TCR beta genes was amplified from genomic DNA by a multiplex PCR assay. On the Illumina HiSeq System, the amplified TCR beta libraries were sequenced as 87-base-pair reads. Per the source publication's procedure: A later analysis counted around 72 million unique TCR beta chains across the 666 repertoires, and around 9.9 million of these chains were shared by at least two donors. A nearest-neighbor algorithm error-corrected the raw reads and collapsed the reads into unique sequences, merging closely related sequences to remove PCR and sequencing errors. V, D and J gene segments were assigned by aligning CDR3 sequences to IMGT reference sequences. For a sequence to be retained, a match of at least six nucleotides was required to both a V gene segment and a J gene segment. Rearrangements were classified as productive when the CDR3 lacked stop codons and remained in frame with V and J, and all other rearrangements were classified as non-productive. Following IMGT convention, CDR3 was defined as the stretch from the second conserved V-encoded cysteine up to the conserved J-encoded phenylalanine. Sequences without an unambiguous match to a single V gene segment were excluded from the earlier analysis of several hundred of the donors. In an earlier analysis of a few hundred of the donors, V segments were called functional above 56.7% productive rearrangements and were called segregating when the between-donor standard deviation exceeded 5%. To diagnose cytomegalovirus status from the catalog of TCR beta chain sequences, a statistical classification framework was built. In a later analysis, V and J genes were assigned by comparing TCR nucleotide sequences against IMGT/GENE-DB human TR gene sequences. A later analysis assigned CDR3 sequences and most-parsimonious VDJ recombination scenarios with the TCRdist pipeline. In a later analysis, each TCR beta chain was defined by its CDR3 amino acid sequence together with its V-gene family, and reads lacking a unique V-gene family were excluded. As a way to deal with suspected cross-contamination and a sequencing artifact, a later analysis dropped 450 to 700 nucleotide sequences that were highly shared and had low generation probability. In a later analysis, a clonal expansion index was calculated for each public chain from normalized within-repertoire ranks of inferred template counts. In a later analysis, generation probabilities were computed using a VDJ recombination model fitted to out-of-frame rearrangements, and the results were checked against IGoR. A later analysis scored TCR-TCR, TCR-HLA and TCR-CMV co-occurrence with hypergeometric tests, applying a repertoire-size bias correction to TCR pairs. A later analysis estimated false discovery rates by permuting HLA or CMV assignments 20 times. In a later analysis, co-occurring TCRs were grouped using DBSCAN, with TCRdist sequence similarity added in when clustering inside HLA-allele-positive subsets. Repertoires with fewer than 30,000 or more than 120,000 public chains, plus five repertoires with anomalous nucleotide sharing, were excluded from co-occurrence clustering. TCRdb re-hosts the immuneACCESS table, in-frame sequences only. Its copies lack some clones; in the studies checked, an unresolved V gene accounts for under half of them, and the cause for the rest is not known. V and J calls and clone size come straight from that table; D and trimming were deduced from the DNA. The sample data list 150,000 to 200,000 clones, and around 77% of these were observed just once. The ten largest clones add up to 1.5% to 1.9% of the sample.

Cut back by 4 bases and 8 bases, the V and J ends lie 12 bases apart. The CDR3, from cysteine to phenylalanine, totals 14 residues. This entry keeps only the CDR3 DNA: 42 bases, framed from base 1. Per the germline V gene, MNHNS is the CDR1 and SASEGT is the CDR2. The cohort comprised under 700 healthy bone marrow donors. All cohort members were sampled while nominally healthy, although unrecorded immune exposures were likely present. The donor was CMV seronegative and was included in the group of approximately 350 seronegative cohort members. A peripheral blood sample was collected from each donor, and TCR beta sequencing was performed on peripheral blood mononuclear cells. The Qiagen DNeasy Blood Extraction Kit was used to extract genomic DNA from the blood cell samples. This specimen comes from a study of cytomegalovirus exposure and HLA in healthy donors (dated by TCRdb to between 2016 and 2019). Concerning the study at large: An earlier analysis of some 500 of the donors reported approximately 270 Gb of sequence data and 120 million or so unique TCR beta sequences from about 179 million T cells. An early release covering 500 to 750 HLA-typed donors comprised approximately 300 gigabases of sequencing data and 85 million to 100 million unique TCR sequences. The genetic ancestry cluster associated with self-reported Caucasian donors included around four fifths of the approximately 410 genotyped donors. The study aimed to test whether signatures of past pathogen exposure could be identified by cataloging public T cell receptors. Using immunosequencing, the study profiled T cell repertoires from roughly 650 subjects and related those repertoires to cytomegalovirus serostatus. Besides the first cohort of around 670 subjects, a separate validation cohort made up of some 110 different subjects was used. To predict cytomegalovirus infection status, the study brought together high-throughput TCR immunosequencing, statistical association of individual TCRs with disease status, and machine learning. A later analysis re-analyzed previously published TCR beta repertoires from 650 to 800 donors and added high-resolution HLA genotyping to study TCR occurrence patterns. The later analysis used no new phenotypic data to find candidate immune exposures, relying instead on TCR beta sequences and their occurrence across donors. An earlier analysis of some 500 of the donors used high-throughput TCR beta sequencing to judge whether each TCR beta V gene segment behaved as functional or pseudogenic. Donor age, sex, ethnicity and CMV serostatus were compiled alongside the repertoire data. A later genetic analysis took genome-wide SNP genotypes for about three fifths of the roughly 670 donors and used that subset as a discovery cohort. All discovery cohort repertoires had been generated using a single sequencing platform. HLA typing covered class I and class II loci at four-digit resolution. Typing coverage varied by locus: 629-630 donors for A, B, C, DRB1 and DQB1; approximately 520 for DQA1; around 570 for DPA1; fewer than 480 for DPB1. Several DR-DQ haplotypes were treated as single units for association and clustering because of strong linkage in the cohort. Among around 400 genotyped donors of the cohort, an average of 235,054 unique TCR beta nucleotide sequences were sequenced per donor, roughly a sixth of them non-productive.

The study at large found these results: A few of the identified cytomegalovirus-associated TCR beta chains were confirmed in vitro to be specific for cytomegalovirus antigens. An earlier analysis of around 500 of the donors showed that most TCR beta V segments appeared in productive rearrangements either about 87% or about 30% of the time, which broadly matched IMGT annotations. While some public TCRs were present in many individuals, most TCR sequences turned up only very rarely across donors. A further reported finding was that TCR beta sequences accurately predicted the HLA-A and HLA-B alleles for most subjects in the first cohort. According to the authors, the approach could potentially be generalized to other disease states and immunological phenotypes. Strong co-occurrence of HLA alleles, especially DR and DQ, made assigning TCR associations to individual alleles difficult. Correlated functional status among segregating V segments might be attributable to linkage disequilibrium, but an unknown experimental factor could not be ruled out. In a later genetic analysis, a missense DCLRE1C variant was associated with V-gene and J-gene trimming of TCR beta chains, and the association was replicated in an independent cohort. Some IMGT-functional V segments, including TRBV6-2 and TRBV6-3, could not be told apart with the 87-base-pair reads, so those segments were excluded. Because counts were too low, roughly 18 rarely observed V segments, including chromosome 9 orphons, were left out of the earlier analysis of about 500 of the donors. At a false discovery rate of 0.05, a later analysis linked fewer than 20,000 TCR beta sequences to specific HLA alleles. This cohort had only TCR beta chains sequenced, and the lack of alpha or paired-chain data limited which features could be detected. In the study, around 160 TCR beta chains were listed as associated with cytomegalovirus. A group of highly shared sequence variants was considered likely to be a technical artifact of the sequencing pipeline. According to a later analysis, TCR association rates differed among HLA loci, with DRB1 alleles showing the most associated TCRs and HLA-C alleles showing the fewest. For the cohort, immune exposure information was limited to CMV serostatus. The classifier was reported to diagnose cytomegalovirus status with high specificity and sensitivity in both the original cohort and the validation cohort. Compared with the 666-donor mean, donors in an Asian-associated ancestry cluster had fewer N-insertions in productive TCRs, according to a later genetic analysis. According to a later analysis, parvovirus B19, influenza, CMV and Epstein-Barr virus appeared linked to several top co-occurrence clusters. Because HLA typing was missing for some donors at each locus, association tests included only the typed subset. Roughly uniform sequencing depth across donors was assumed in presence/absence analyses, although this assumption may not hold. In a later analysis, most CMV-associated TCR beta chains were found to appear HLA-restricted, with HLA associations seemingly driven largely by CMV exposure. In a later analysis, HLA-associated TCR beta chains showed more clonal expansion and lower generation probabilities than non-associated chains that were equally common.

Material: PBMCs. This sequence was found in a middle-aged man in good health and CMV-seronegative. The chain joins TRBV6-1 to TRBJ1-6; a tentative D match to TRBD1 spans 5 bases. The CDR3 protein sequence reads: CASSVSRDYSPLHF. The DNA sequence reads TGTGCCAGCAGTGTATCCAGGGACTATTCACCCCTCCACTTT.